Following are 27 T cell receptor beta chains from one sample sequenced in a study of cytomegalovirus exposure and HLA in healthy donors. Sequencing used immunoSEQ multiplex PCR; TCRdb keeps in-frame clones, though not all of them. Here the sample spans approximately 200,000 clones, around 80% being singletons. The specimen was PBMCs. The source of these receptors is a woman aged 25 to 39 in good health and CMV-seronegative.

The rearrangement uses TRBV5-1 and TRBJ2-7, with 7 bases that match TRBD1. The germline gives CDR1 SGHRS, CDR2 YFSETQ. With V trimmed by 5 bases and J by 0 bases, 2 bases remained unmatched. The CDR3 sequence is 13 residues long. The CDR3 DNA reads TGCGCCAGCAGACGGGACAGCTCCTACGAGCAGTACTTC. Translation: CASRRDSSYEQYF. Full variable domain (outside the CDR3, taken from reference TRBV5-1 and TRBJ2-7): KAGVTQTPRYLIKTRGQQVTLSCSPISGHRSVSWYQQTPGQGLQFLFEYFSETQRNKGNFPGRFSGRQFSNSRSEMNVSTLELGDSALYLCASRRDSSYEQYFGPGTRLTVT.

The V gene is TRBV11-2, the J gene TRBJ2-7, with TRBD1 matching 9 bases. Trimming removed 5 bases from V and 3 bases from J; junction bases left unmatched: 8. The CDR3 runs to 15 residues. Germline V gene sequence: CDR1 SGHAT, CDR2 FQNNGV. The CDR3 DNA sequence: TGTGCCAGCAGCCTATCCGGGACAGGGTTCTACGAGCAGTACTTC. Its translation is CASSLSGTGFYEQYF.

This clone was seen a single time. J is TRBJ1-3 and V is TRBV6-1; 10 positions match TRBD1. Germline-derived CDR1 and CDR2 are MNHNS and SASEGT. This CDR3 has 19 amino acids. Trimming took 2 bases from V and 11 from J; bases not matched to a gene: 21. The CDR3 protein is CASSEMNWGGDRGPRAIYF. Here the CDR3 DNA reads TGTGCCAGCAGTGAAATGAATTGGGGCGGGGACAGGGGTCCGAGGGCCATATATTTT.

The rearrangement joins TRBV5-6 to TRBJ2-2, with TRBD2 identical over 9 bases. CDR3 size: 17 residues. Germline V gene lookup returns CDR1 SGHDT and CDR2 YYEEEE. Trimming took 2 bases from V and 4 from J; bases not matched to a gene: 9. CDR3 region: CASSFEVVAGATGELFF. CDR3 nucleotide sequence: TGTGCCAGCAGCTTCGAGGTGGTAGCGGGAGCCACCGGGGAGCTGTTTTTT. Variable domain in full (rest from reference TRBV5-6 and TRBJ2-2): DAGVTQSPTHLIKTRGQQVTLRCSPKSGHDTVSWYQQALGQGPQFIFQYYEEEERQRGNFPDRFSGHQFPNYSSELNVNALLLGDSALYLCASSFEVVAGATGELFFGEGSRLTVL.

This clone was recorded many times. The chain couples TRBV5-1 to TRBJ2-2; D is undetermined. The CDR3 covers 14 residues. V was clipped by 3 bases and J by 4 bases, with 10 bases between them. Germline V gene sequence: CDR1 SGHRS, CDR2 YFSETQ. CDR3 DNA sequence: TGCGCCAGCAGCTACACTCAGGTCACCGGGGAGCTGTTTTTT. Translated, it gives CASSYTQVTGELFF.

The chain links TRBV6-5 to TRBJ2-7, with D possibly being TRBD2 (5 bases). CDR3 length equals 14 residues. CDR1 and CDR2 (germline): MNHEY, SVGAGI. V was pared by 6 bases and J by 0 bases, with 12 bases between. CDR3 sequence reads: CASSQRGNSYEQYF. The DNA of the CDR3 is TGTGCCAGCAGCCAACGGGGAAACTCCTACGAGCAGTACTTC.

This clone was seen only once. The rearrangement joins TRBV7-9 to TRBJ1-6; D may be TRBD1 (5 bases). The V gene lost 0 bases and the J gene lost 10 bases, with 13 bases spanning the gap. The CDR3 loop spans 15 amino acids. Looked up from germline, CDR1 is SEHNR and CDR2 is FQNEAQ (reference sequence). This CDR3 is CASSLAGHLGSPLHF. DNA of the CDR3: TGTGCCAGCAGCTTAGCTGGACATTTGGGGTCACCCCTCCACTTT.

The V call is TRBV6-5, the J call TRBJ1-1; no reliable D call. This CDR3 contains 14 residues. The V gene's germline CDR1 is MNHEY and CDR2 SVGAGI. Trimming removed 0 bases at V and 4 bases at J, with 9 bases between. Here the CDR3 reads CASSYSFSGTEAFF. CDR3 bases: TGTGCCAGCAGTTACTCGTTTTCCGGCACTGAAGCTTTCTTT.

There are a few counts of this clone. This chain links TRBV6-6 with TRBJ1-5, with TRBD1 identical over 12 bases. This CDR3 spans 16 amino acids. Germline CDR1 reads MNHNY; CDR2 reads SVGAGI (reference sequence). J lost 7 bases, V lost 4 bases, and 8 bases had no gene match. This chain's CDR3 is CASSSQGQGADQPQHF. DNA of the CDR3: TGTGCCAGCAGTTCCCAGGGACAGGGGGCTGACCAGCCCCAGCATTTT.

The chain uses TRBV7-9 and TRBJ1-1, with TRBD1 matching over 8 bases. The CDR3 is 14 amino acids. Unmatched junction bases numbered 6, after V lost 6 bases and J lost 3 bases. Germline V gene sequence: CDR1 SEHNR, CDR2 FQNEAQ (reference sequence). The CDR3 DNA is TGTGCCAGCAGGAGGGGACAGGCCGACACTGAAGCTTTCTTT. Translating it yields CASRRGQADTEAFF. The whole variable domain, filled in from reference TRBV7-9 and TRBJ1-1, reads DTGVSQNPRHKITKRGQNVTFRCDPISEHNRLYWYRQTLGQGPEFLTYFQNEAQLEKSRLLSDRFSAERPKGSFSTLEIQRTEQGDSAMYLCASRRGQADTEAFFGQGTRLTVV.

The chain carries TRBV15 and TRBJ2-1; no definite D call. In germline, CDR1 is LNHNV, CDR2 YYDKDF (reference sequence). V lost 4 bases, J lost 12 bases, and 13 bases lay in between. The CDR3 is 12 amino acids. DNA of the CDR3: TGTGCCACCAGCAAAGCGACCCAAGGGCAGTTCTTC. This encodes CATSKATQGQFF.

This chain's CDR3 is CASNFSGAKEQYF. In DNA, the CDR3 is TGTGCCAGCAATTTTAGCGGGGCTAAGGAGCAGTACTTC. This chain connects TRBV27 to TRBJ2-7; 8 bases fit TRBD2. CDR3 length: 13 amino acids. V shed 7 bases and J 7 bases; nucleotides not matched to a gene: 9. Germline CDR1 MNHEY, CDR2 SMNVEV (reference sequence).

The V call is TRBV7-2, the J call TRBJ1-3; D unresolved. This CDR3 spans 15 amino acids. CDR1 SGHTA and CDR2 FQGNSA come from the germline V gene. Trimming left V 4 bases short and J 0 bases short, with 10 bases between. Here the CDR3 reads CASSSAFSSGNTIYF. CDR3 nucleotides: TGTGCCAGCAGCTCCGCATTCAGCTCTGGAAACACCATATATTTT.

The V gene is TRBV30, the J gene TRBJ2-7; tentatively, D is TRBD1 (6 bases). V lost 1 base and J lost 4, with 11 bases in between. Germline CDR1 is GTSNPN and CDR2 is SVGIG (reference sequence). The CDR3 contains 13 residues. The CDR3 DNA follows: TGTGCCTGGAGTGACCAAGGGGGATACGAGCAGTACTTC. Amino acids: CAWSDQGGYEQYF.

The chain is built from TRBV30 and TRBJ1-1; 10 positions match TRBD1. Looked up from germline, CDR1 is GTSNPN and CDR2 is SVGIG (reference sequence). V was pared by 5 bases and J by 4 bases, with 7 bases of the junction left unmatched. This CDR3 contains 14 residues. The CDR3 sequence: CAWGWGQGITEAFF. The DNA of the CDR3 is TGTGCCTGGGGATGGGGACAGGGGATCACTGAAGCTTTCTTT.

The chain links TRBV5-1 to TRBJ2-3; perhaps TRBD2 as D (6 bases). Germline V lookup: CDR1 SGHRS, CDR2 YFSETQ. Between the trimmed V and J ends, which lost 7 bases and 0 bases, there was a span of 18 bases. This CDR3 has 16 amino acids. DNA of the CDR3: TGCGCCAGCCAGCCCGCGGCGGGATCAAGCACAGATACGCAGTATTTT. Translated, it gives CASQPAAGSSTDTQYF.

This clone was seen many times. This rearrangement joins TRBV7-7 to TRBJ2-7; TRBD1 aligns across 7 bases. This CDR3 contains 13 residues. Trimming removed 5 bases from V and 5 bases from J; junction bases left unmatched: 6. Germline CDR1 SSHAT, CDR2 FNYEAQ (reference sequence). CDR3 nucleotide sequence: TGTGCCAGCAGCCCGACAGGGCCCCACGAGCAGTACTTC. As protein: CASSPTGPHEQYF.

The V gene is TRBV7-6, the J gene TRBJ2-3; 8 bases agree with TRBD1. The CDR3 is 15 amino acids. V lost 5 bases and J lost 5; bases outside the gene matches: 9. CDR1 and CDR2 from the germline V gene are SGHVS and FNYEAQ. Written as DNA, the CDR3 is TGTGCCAGCAGCGGCACGGGACAGGTGATAGATACGCAGTATTTT. Amino acids: CASSGTGQVIDTQYF.

This clone has just one count. This chain uses TRBV11-3 with TRBJ2-5; D is possibly TRBD2 (5 bases). V gave up 1 base and J gave up 5 bases, with 8 bases separating them. The CDR3 totals 13 residues. Germline values: CDR1 SGHNT, CDR2 YENEEA. In DNA, the CDR3 is TGTGCCAGCAGCTTAGTGAGGGAGGAGACCCAGTACTTC. Protein sequence: CASSLVREETQYF.

This clone was recorded only once. V usage is TRBV6-5 and J usage is TRBJ2-2; 8 bases align to TRBD1. Germline CDR1 and CDR2: MNHEY and SVGAGI. V lost 6 bases and J lost 1; bases outside the gene matches: 4. This CDR3 contains 15 residues. The CDR3 spells CASSLDRGNTGELFF. CDR3 in DNA: TGTGCCAGCAGCCTAGACAGGGGGAACACCGGGGAGCTGTTTTTT.

V is TRBV29-1 and J is TRBJ1-2; D is unclear. The germline gives CDR1 SQVTM, CDR2 ANQGSEA. The CDR3 is made up of 9 amino acids. With 7 bases removed from V and 8 bases from J, the gap between germline ends came to 8 bases. CDR3 region: CSDLGGYTF. The CDR3 coding sequence is TGCAGCGACCTCGGGGGCTACACCTTC. Variable domain in full (rest from reference TRBV29-1 and TRBJ1-2): SAVISQKPSRDICQRGTSLTIQCQVDSQVTMMFWYRQQPGQSLTLIATANQGSEATYESGFVIDKFPISRPNLTFSTLTVSNMSPEDSSIYLCSDLGGYTFGSGTRLTVV.

In its sample, this clone was seen a few times. This sample includes further DNA sequences coding for the same CDR3. The gene calls are TRBV30 and TRBJ2-7; D is possibly TRBD2 (5 bases). V lost 3 bases, J lost 4 bases, and 7 bases lay in between. This CDR3 is 11 amino acids long. Germline-derived CDR1 and CDR2 are GTSNPN and SVGIG (reference sequence). The CDR3 protein is CAWRRGYEQYF. In DNA form, the CDR3 reads TGTGCCTGGAGGAGAGGGTACGAGCAGTACTTC.

CDR3 sequence (DNA): TGTGCCTGGAGTGTGACTTCAAGCAATCAGCCCCAGCATTTT. Translating gives CAWSVTSSNQPQHF. This chain links TRBV30 with TRBJ1-5; no clear D. Germline CDR1 GTSNPN, CDR2 SVGIG (reference sequence). Trimming took 0 bases from V and 1 from J, leaving 7 bases between them. CDR3 size: 14 residues.

The chain employs TRBV6-1 and TRBJ1-1; D is unresolved. Trimming removed 6 bases from V and 6 bases from J, with 14 bases in between. From germline, CDR1 is MNHNS and CDR2 SASEGT. This CDR3 comprises 13 residues. The CDR3 DNA is TGTGCCAGCAGGATTACAAAGGAGGCTGAAGCTTTCTTT. Encoded protein: CASRITKEAEAFF.

The J gene is TRBJ2-7, the V gene TRBV2; the D gene is possibly TRBD2 (5 bases). From germline, CDR1 is SNHLY and CDR2 FYNNEI. V shed 4 bases and J shed 3 bases, with 16 bases lying between them. The CDR3 consists of 15 residues. This CDR3 is CASSGERARGYEQYF. The CDR3 nucleotides read TGTGCCAGCAGTGGGGAGAGGGCCCGGGGCTACGAGCAGTACTTC.

This clone was observed a single time. The chain has TRBV30 and TRBJ2-7; D might be TRBD2 (5 bases). Germline loops: CDR1 GTSNPN, CDR2 SVGIG (reference sequence). This CDR3 is built from 13 residues. Trimming took 2 bases from V and 4 from J, leaving 12 bases between them. CDR3 sequence reads: CAWSLNRGYEQYF. CDR3 coding DNA: TGTGCCTGGAGTTTGAACCGCGGGTACGAGCAGTACTTC. Drawing the rest from reference TRBV30 and TRBJ2-7, the complete variable domain is SQTIHQWPATLVQPVGSPLSLECTVEGTSNPNLYWYRQAAGRGLQLLFYSVGIGQISSEVPQNLSASRPQDRQFILSSKKLLLSDSGFYLCAWSLNRGYEQYFGPGTRLTVT.

CDR3 residues: CASSPGGLAGTDTQYF. The CDR3 DNA is TGCGCCAGCAGCCCAGGGGGCCTAGCGGGCACAGATACGCAGTATTTT. This chain joins TRBV5-1 and TRBJ2-3, with a possible D match to TRBD1 (8 bases). Germline V lookup: CDR1 SGHRS, CDR2 YFSETQ. The V end was cut by 4 bases, the J end by 1 base, with 16 bases between. This CDR3 is built from 16 residues.